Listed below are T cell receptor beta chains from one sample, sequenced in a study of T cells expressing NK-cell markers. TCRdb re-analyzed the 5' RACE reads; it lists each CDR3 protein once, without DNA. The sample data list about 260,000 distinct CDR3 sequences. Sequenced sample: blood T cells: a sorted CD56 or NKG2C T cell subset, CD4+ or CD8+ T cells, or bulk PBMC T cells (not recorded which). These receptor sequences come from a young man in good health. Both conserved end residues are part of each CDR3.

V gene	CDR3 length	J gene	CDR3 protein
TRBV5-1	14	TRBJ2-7	CASRAQAGVDEQYF
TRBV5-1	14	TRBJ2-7	CASSLSARSYEQYF
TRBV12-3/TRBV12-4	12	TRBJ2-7	CASSPQQGEQYF
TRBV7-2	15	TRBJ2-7	CASSLWGGQSYEQYF
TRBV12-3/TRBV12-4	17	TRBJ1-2	CASIGSGSNSPLYGYTF
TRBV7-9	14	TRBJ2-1	CASSSGTYYNEQFF
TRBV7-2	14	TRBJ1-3	CASSLARDGNTIYF
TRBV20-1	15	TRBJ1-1	CSASLSGVRSSEAFF
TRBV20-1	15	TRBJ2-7	CSARFLAAASYEQYF
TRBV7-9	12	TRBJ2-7	CASSLTGSEQYF
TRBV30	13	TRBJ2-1	CAWKRQVYNEQFF
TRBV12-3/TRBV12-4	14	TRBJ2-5	CASTTSGGEETQYF
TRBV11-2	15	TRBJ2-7	CASSPIQGVAYEQYF
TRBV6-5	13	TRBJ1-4	CASSYGQLEKLFF
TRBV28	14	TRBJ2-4	CASSLRPGGDIQYF
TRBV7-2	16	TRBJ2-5	CASSLASQGGSETQYF
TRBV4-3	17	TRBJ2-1	CASSQDPGLADYNEQFF
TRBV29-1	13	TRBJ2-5	CSVETTLGETQYF
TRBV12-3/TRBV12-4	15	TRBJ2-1	CASSPWGGGGNEQFF
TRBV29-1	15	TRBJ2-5	CSGGRTSDNQETQYF
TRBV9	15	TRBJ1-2	CASSPGGLSRHGYTF
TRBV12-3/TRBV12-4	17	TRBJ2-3	CASSLLLGAGGTDTQYF
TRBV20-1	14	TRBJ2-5	CSASAGGRGETQYF
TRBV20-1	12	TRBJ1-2	CSASFTFDGYTF